This passage covers 2 T cell receptor beta chains from one sample sequenced in a study of patients and donors after allogeneic stem cell transplantation. Each CDR3 protein gets one entry after TCRdb re-called the RT-PCR reads with MiXCR. Among some 230,000 distinct CDR3 sequences listed, roughly 15% were seen once. The sample consisted of blood, either unsorted or a sorted T cell fraction (not recorded which). The receptors were gathered from a human donor who was either an allogeneic HSCT recipient or a stem cell or donor lymphocyte infusion donor (not recorded which). It is not recorded whose cells these are; they may come from a transplant donor.

This clonotype was counted between two and nine times. The genes are TRBV7-2 and TRBJ2-1; tentatively, D is TRBD2 (7 bases). Per the germline V gene, CDR1 is SGHTA and CDR2 is FQGNSA. The CDR3 extends over 17 amino acids. V was trimmed by 2 bases and J by 1 base, leaving 15 bases between them. DNA of the CDR3: TGTGCCAGCAGCTTAAACGGAAAGGGGGGGTCCTACAATGAGCAGTTCTTC. Translation gives CASSLNGKGGSYNEQFF.

The chain joins TRBV20-1 to TRBJ1-1, with 8 bases that match TRBD1. This CDR3 is built from 14 residues. Trimming took 3 bases from V and 0 from J; bases not matched to a gene: 3. Germline V gene lookup returns CDR1 DFQATT and CDR2 SNEGSKA (reference sequence). The CDR3, as DNA: TGCAGTGCTAGGCCGGGACAGGTGAACACTGAAGCTTTCTTT. This gives the protein CSARPGQVNTEAFF.